The rows below give T cell receptor beta chains drawn from one sample of a study of cytomegalovirus exposure and HLA in healthy donors. The assay was immunoSEQ multiplex PCR, and TCRdb's table has in-frame clones only and misses some. The table records approximately 100,000 clones, roughly 82% of them present only once. The sequenced sample was PBMCs. All receptors come from a man aged 50 or older in good health and CMV-seronegative. The CDR3 runs from the conserved cysteine through the conserved F or W. The D gene is left open where the match is weak. Size is stated for part of the rows, as once, few or many counts, or as a class when the clone is expanded.

V: TRBV7-3; J: TRBJ2-3; size: NA; D: TRBD2; DNA: TGTGCCAGCAGCTTAGGGCGGACTAGCGGGGGGGCAACAGATACGCAGTATTTT; CDR3: CASSLGRTSGGATDTQYF
V: TRBV25-1; J: TRBJ2-4; size: NA; D: TRBD2; DNA: TGTGCCAGCAGACCTAGCGGGAGTGTCAAAAACATTCAGTACTTC; CDR3: CASRPSGSVKNIQYF
V: TRBV4-2; J: TRBJ1-1; size: once; D: NA; DNA: TGTGCCAGCAGCCAAGTAGGAATAGCAGGGATGAACACTGAAGCTTTCTTT; CDR3: CASSQVGIAGMNTEAFF
V: TRBV2; J: TRBJ1-1; size: NA; D: NA; DNA: TGTGCCAGCAGGGCCTTGGCAAGCACTGAAGCTTTCTTT; CDR3: CASRALASTEAFF
V: TRBV7-7; J: TRBJ2-2; size: NA; D: TRBD1; DNA: TGTGCTAGCAGCTTAGCAGGGGGTCATAGCCCCGGGGAGCTGTTTTTT; CDR3: CASSLAGGHSPGELFF
V: TRBV4-3; J: TRBJ2-2; size: once; D: TRBD2; DNA: TGCGCCAGCAGCCACCCGAAGACTAGCGGGAACACCGGGGAGCTGTTTTTT; CDR3: CASSHPKTSGNTGELFF
V: TRBV6-1; J: TRBJ1-5; size: NA; D: NA; DNA: TGTGCCAGCAGTTCCAGGGGAGAGTCGCAGCCCCAGCATTTT; CDR3: CASSSRGESQPQHF
V: TRBV18; J: TRBJ2-6; size: NA; D: NA; DNA: TGTGCCAGCTCATTAGTTCCAGGGTTGTTAGGGGCCAACGTCCTGACTTTC; CDR3: CASSLVPGLLGANVLTF
V: TRBV6-1; J: TRBJ2-2; size: NA; D: NA; DNA: TGTGCCAGCATAGTTCACGGGAACACCGGGGAGCTGTTTTTT; CDR3: CASIVHGNTGELFF
V: TRBV15; J: TRBJ2-1; size: few; D: NA; DNA: TGTGCCACCAGCATCCCACGGAGGGAGATTCGCAATGAGCAGTTCTTC; CDR3: CATSIPRREIRNEQFF
V: TRBV6-6; J: TRBJ1-1; size: few; D: TRBD1; DNA: TGTGCCAGCAACGGACAGGGGAGCGAAGCTTTCTTT; CDR3: CASNGQGSEAFF
V: TRBV27; J: TRBJ1-1; size: NA; D: NA; DNA: TGTGCCAGCAGTTTATCGGAGGTAACTGAAGCTTTCTTT; CDR3: CASSLSEVTEAFF
V: TRBV28; J: TRBJ1-2; size: NA; D: NA; DNA: TGTGCCAGCAGTTTAAACCGGGGGGCCTGTGGCTACACCTTC; CDR3: CASSLNRGACGYTF
V: TRBV5-4; J: TRBJ1-1; size: few; D: NA; DNA: TGTGCCAGCAGCTTGGTATTAGGGGACACTGAAGCTTTCTTT; CDR3: CASSLVLGDTEAFF
V: TRBV5-1; J: TRBJ2-3; size: few; D: NA; DNA: TGCGCCAGCAGCTTGGAAGGGGGGGCAGATACGCAGTATTTT; CDR3: CASSLEGGADTQYF
V: TRBV7-9; J: TRBJ1-2; size: NA; D: NA; DNA: TGTGCCAGCAGCCTCGAAGGGGGATCGGATGGCTACACCTTC; CDR3: CASSLEGGSDGYTF
V: TRBV28; J: TRBJ1-5; size: NA; D: TRBD1; DNA: TGTGCCAGCATTCTAGGGACAGGGTTTCGTCAGCCCCAGCATTTT; CDR3: CASILGTGFRQPQHF
V: TRBV4-2; J: TRBJ2-3; size: NA; D: TRBD2; DNA: TGTGCCAGCAGCCCGAACCGGGGGGGGCGGGATACGCAGTATTTT; CDR3: CASSPNRGGRDTQYF
V: TRBV14; J: TRBJ2-7; size: NA; D: TRBD1; DNA: TGTGCCAGCAGCCAAGAACAGGGGCTCTACGAGCAGTACTTC; CDR3: CASSQEQGLYEQYF
V: TRBV11-2; J: TRBJ2-5; size: few; D: TRBD2; DNA: TGTGCCAGCAGCCCACGGGGGGGCAAAGAGACCCAGTACTTC; CDR3: CASSPRGGKETQYF
V: TRBV4-3; J: TRBJ2-1; size: few; D: NA; DNA: TGCGCCAGCAGCCAAGACCCAGCGGAGGGAGAGCAGTTCTTC; CDR3: CASSQDPAEGEQFF
V: TRBV28; J: TRBJ2-2; size: few; D: NA; DNA: TGTGCCAGCAGTTTTGGGGGGTCGGCCGGGGAGCTGTTTTTT; CDR3: CASSFGGSAGELFF
V: TRBV28; J: TRBJ2-5; size: few; D: NA; DNA: TGTGCCAGCAGACTTGGGACACGGGAGACCCAGTACTTC; CDR3: CASRLGTRETQYF
V: TRBV4-3; J: TRBJ1-1; size: few; D: NA; DNA: TGCGCCAGCAGCCAAGATCTCGCGGGGGGAGCTTTCTTT; CDR3: CASSQDLAGGAFF
V: TRBV28; J: TRBJ1-1; size: NA; D: NA; DNA: TGTGCCACCTTCCAGACCAGGGCCTCTGAAGCTTTCTTT; CDR3: CATFQTRASEAFF
V: TRBV2; J: TRBJ2-1; size: NA; D: NA; DNA: TGTGCCAGCATTTCCTCTCGGACAGACAGGGAGCAGTTCTTC; CDR3: CASISSRTDREQFF
V: TRBV7-7; J: TRBJ2-1; size: NA; D: TRBD2; DNA: TGTGCTAGCAGCTCTGGACTAGCGGGGAACAATGAGCAGTTCTTC; CDR3: CASSSGLAGNNEQFF
V: TRBV10-3; J: TRBJ2-1; size: NA; D: NA; DNA: TGTGCCATCAGTGAGTCGACTCAGGGTGGGTACAATGAGCAGTTCTTC; CDR3: CAISESTQGGYNEQFF
V: TRBV11-2; J: TRBJ2-7; size: NA; D: NA; DNA: TGTGCCAGCAGCCCCGGAGGATACGAGCAGTACTTC; CDR3: CASSPGGYEQYF
V: TRBV25-1; J: TRBJ1-2; size: NA; D: NA; DNA: TGTGCCAGCAGAGGGGGAAGGTATGGCTACACCTTC; CDR3: CASRGGRYGYTF
V: TRBV7-7; J: TRBJ2-5; size: NA; D: TRBD1; DNA: TGTGCCAGCAGCGCTGGACAGGGGGCAGGGGAGACCCAGTACTTC; CDR3: CASSAGQGAGETQYF
V: TRBV4-1; J: TRBJ1-3; size: few; D: TRBD1; DNA: TGCGCCAGAAAACTCCGGGACAGGGAAAATGGCTCTGGAAACACCATATATTTT; CDR3: CARKLRDRENGSGNTIYF
V: TRBV7-9; J: TRBJ1-4; size: NA; D: NA; DNA: TGTTCCAGCAGCCTACCGGATCCGGGTAGTGAAAAACTGTTTTTT; CDR3: CSSSLPDPGSEKLFF
V: TRBV6-1; J: TRBJ1-1; size: few; D: NA; DNA: TGTGCCAGCAGTGAATGGAGGACAGAAACTGAAGCTTTCTTT; CDR3: CASSEWRTETEAFF
V: TRBV30; J: TRBJ2-7; size: NA; D: NA; DNA: TGTGCCTGGGACCATGGGTCGGGAGTAATCGAGCAGTACTTC; CDR3: CAWDHGSGVIEQYF
V: TRBV7-9; J: TRBJ1-2; size: NA; D: NA; DNA: TGTGCCAGCAGCTTAGAGCGGCAGGCTCCTCGGGGCTACACCTTC; CDR3: CASSLERQAPRGYTF
V: TRBV7-2; J: TRBJ1-5; size: few; D: TRBD1; DNA: TGTGCCAGCAGCTTAGTACAGGGGAATCAGCCCCAGCATTTT; CDR3: CASSLVQGNQPQHF
V: TRBV11-3; J: TRBJ2-1; size: NA; D: TRBD2; DNA: TGTGCCAGCAGCTCTGAGACTAGCGGGGGGGCGAAAAATGAGCAGTTCTTC; CDR3: CASSSETSGGAKNEQFF
V: TRBV7-6; J: TRBJ1-4; size: NA; D: NA; DNA: TGTGCCAGCAGCTTATGGAGTGGGTCAACTAATGAAAAACTGTTTTTT; CDR3: CASSLWSGSTNEKLFF
V: TRBV7-8; J: TRBJ2-7; size: few; D: TRBD1; DNA: TGTGCCAGCAGCTTTAGGACAGGGGAGGGGGGCTACGAGCAGTACTTC; CDR3: CASSFRTGEGGYEQYF
V: TRBV11-3; J: TRBJ2-3; size: NA; D: NA; DNA: TGTGCCAGCAGCTTACAGGGAACAGATACGCAGTATTTT; CDR3: CASSLQGTDTQYF
V: TRBV6-1; J: TRBJ2-1; size: NA; D: TRBD1; DNA: TGTGCCAGCAGTGAAGCGGGAAACAGGGGGGATGAGCAGTTCTTC; CDR3: CASSEAGNRGDEQFF
V: TRBV5-1; J: TRBJ2-3; size: NA; D: TRBD2; DNA: TGCGCCAGCAGCTTGGGTGTAGCGGGGGACACAGATACGCAGTATTTT; CDR3: CASSLGVAGDTDTQYF
V: TRBV11-1; J: TRBJ1-1; size: once; D: TRBD1; DNA: TGTGCCAGCAGCCAAGACAGGGCCACTGAAGCTTTCTTT; CDR3: CASSQDRATEAFF
V: TRBV18; J: TRBJ2-7; size: NA; D: NA; DNA: TGTGCCAGCTCACCATCCGGAGGGAGTCGTCCGTACGAGCAGTACTTC; CDR3: CASSPSGGSRPYEQYF
V: TRBV7-7; J: TRBJ2-1; size: NA; D: NA; DNA: TGTGCTAGCAGCCCACAGCTTTACAATGAGCAGTTCTTC; CDR3: CASSPQLYNEQFF
V: TRBV19; J: TRBJ1-2; size: once; D: NA; DNA: TGTGCCAGTAGTACGAGGGGGGGGGCTCGCTATGGCTACACCTTC; CDR3: CASSTRGGARYGYTF
V: TRBV5-1; J: TRBJ2-3; size: few; D: NA; DNA: TGCGCCAGCACCCGGACAGCCAGCATCTCTAGCACAGATACGCAGTATTTT; CDR3: CASTRTASISSTDTQYF
V: TRBV4-1; J: TRBJ1-2; size: NA; D: TRBD1; DNA: TGCGCCAGCAGCCCTACGCAGTCCTTGGAGGGGGCGACCTTC; CDR3: CASSPTQSLEGATF
V: TRBV2; J: TRBJ2-7; size: NA; D: NA; DNA: TGTGCCAGCAAAATAGAATACAGGAGCTACGAGCAGTACTTC; CDR3: CASKIEYRSYEQYF
V: TRBV7-2; J: TRBJ2-2; size: NA; D: NA; DNA: TGTGCCAGCAGCTTAGATATCAGGGGCTGGAACGGGGAGCTGTTTTTT; CDR3: CASSLDIRGWNGELFF
V: TRBV6-1; J: TRBJ2-1; size: NA; D: TRBD2; DNA: TGTGCCAGCAGCCCGACTAGCGGCGGTTACAATGAGCAGTTCTTC; CDR3: CASSPTSGGYNEQFF
V: TRBV14; J: TRBJ2-1; size: NA; D: TRBD2; DNA: TGTGCCAGCAGCGACCGGGTTGGACTAGCGGGGGGCATTATGTTCTTC; CDR3: CASSDRVGLAGGIMFF
V: TRBV28; J: TRBJ1-4; size: NA; D: TRBD1; DNA: TGTGCCAGCACACAGGGGGTGAACGAAAAACTGTTTTTT; CDR3: CASTQGVNEKLFF
V: TRBV19; J: TRBJ2-7; size: NA; D: NA; DNA: TGTGCCAGTAGTCCACGAGGCAGGGGATTCAACGAGCAGTACTTC; CDR3: CASSPRGRGFNEQYF
V: TRBV7-2; J: TRBJ2-5; size: NA; D: NA; DNA: TGTGCCAGCAGCTTATTGTCCCTATTCGGACAGATAGTCAAGGCCCAGTACTTC; CDR3: CASSLLSLFGQIVKAQYF
V: TRBV10-3; J: TRBJ1-5; size: once; D: TRBD1; DNA: TGTGCCGTCGGGACAGGCGCGGATCAGCCCCAGCATTTT; CDR3: CAVGTGADQPQHF
V: TRBV9; J: TRBJ1-2; size: NA; D: TRBD1; DNA: TGTGCCAGCAGCTCGGACAGGGGCGGCTACACCTTC; CDR3: CASSSDRGGYTF
V: TRBV9; J: TRBJ2-1; size: NA; D: NA; DNA: TGTGCCAGCAGCACCTATACAGGGAGCTCCTACAATGAGCAGTTCTTC; CDR3: CASSTYTGSSYNEQFF
V: TRBV19; J: TRBJ2-1; size: NA; D: NA; DNA: TGTGCCAGTAGCCCCGGGCGGGCATACAATGAGCAGTTCTTC; CDR3: CASSPGRAYNEQFF